This entry features one T cell receptor (beta chain) sequence. The antigen is unknown. This table comes from immunoSEQ multiplex PCR, and its TCRdb copy is limited to in-frame clones, with some not included. This sample yields 1,500 to 2,500 clones, of which over 55% are seen a single time; more than 8% belongs to the top ten. These data come from a study of immune cell composition in non-small cell lung cancer. The normal lung sample lay at least 3 cm, and maximally far, from the tumour. Germline values: CDR1 KGHSH, CDR2 LQKENI. This CDR3 spans 13 amino acids. The ends were cut back, 6 bases at V and 4 bases at J, with 12 bases in the middle. Study-level results: Roughly 82% of squamous and 30% to 35% of adenocarcinoma cases had tumour-associated clones >0.5%. Dominant in vivo tumour-associated clones were not shown to share tumour-reactive sequences. No significant correlation existed between pack-years smoked and tumour clonality.

This chain uses TRBV18 with TRBJ2-5; TRBD2 is a possible D gene (6 bases). The TCR was taken from a human donor with non-small cell lung cancer. Sequenced: non-adjacent lung tissue. The CDR3 DNA sequence: TGTGCCAGCTCCCCTGCGGGGTCAGAGACCCAGTACTTC. It yields the protein CASSPAGSETQYF.